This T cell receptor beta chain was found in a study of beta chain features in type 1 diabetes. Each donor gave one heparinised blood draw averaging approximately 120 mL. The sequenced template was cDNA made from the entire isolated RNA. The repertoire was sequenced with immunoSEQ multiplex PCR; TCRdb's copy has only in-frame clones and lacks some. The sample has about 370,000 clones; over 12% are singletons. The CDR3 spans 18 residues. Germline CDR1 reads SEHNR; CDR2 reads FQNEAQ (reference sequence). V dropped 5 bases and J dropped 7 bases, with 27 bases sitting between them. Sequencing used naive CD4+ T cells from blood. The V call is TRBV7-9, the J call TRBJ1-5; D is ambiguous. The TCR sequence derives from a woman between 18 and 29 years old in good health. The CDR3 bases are TGTGCCAGCAGCCAACTCCAGAGGATGAGAAAACCGAACCAGCCCCAGCATTTT. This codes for CASSQLQRMRKPNQPQHF. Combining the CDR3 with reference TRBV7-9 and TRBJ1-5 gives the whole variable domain DTGVSQNPRHKITKRGQNVTFRCDPISEHNRLYWYRQTLGQGPEFLTYFQNEAQLEKSRLLSDRFSAERPKGSFSTLEIQRTEQGDSAMYLCASSQLQRMRKPNQPQHFGDGTRLSIL.